One sample yielded the 16 T cell receptor beta chains listed below, sequenced in a study of shared clonotypes between healthy human individuals. Produced via immunoSEQ multiplex PCR; TCRdb's table is partial and in-frame only. This table has millions of clones, approximately 92% appearing once. The sequencing input was naive CD4+ T cells sorted from blood. Documented subset: CD45RA+ positively selected. The source is a man between 18 and 29 years old in good health.

This clone occurred once. The V gene is TRBV5-1, the J gene TRBJ2-6; no reliable D call. This CDR3 comprises 15 residues. V was clipped by 1 base and J by 2 bases, with 7 bases between them. Germline V gene data show CDR1 as SGHRS and CDR2 as YFSETQ. Here the CDR3 reads CASSLSQPGANVLTF. The CDR3 DNA follows: TGCGCCAGCAGCTTGTCCCAACCTGGGGCCAACGTCCTGACTTTC.

V is TRBV27 and J is TRBJ2-3; weak D call: TRBD2 (5 bases). The CDR3 covers 15 residues. V was shortened by 3 bases and J by 0 bases, with 10 bases between the two germline ends. Germline CDR1 MNHEY, CDR2 SMNVEV (reference sequence). CDR3 region: CASSLGGYSTDTQYF. The CDR3 coding sequence is TGTGCCAGCAGTTTGGGCGGGTATAGCACAGATACGCAGTATTTT.

Here the CDR3 reads CASSLAEGSGEQYF. CDR3 in DNA: TGTGCCAGCAGCTTAGCGGAGGGTTCGGGGGAGCAGTACTTC. The rearrangement links TRBV7-8 to TRBJ2-7, with D possibly matching TRBD2 (6 bases). CDR1 SGHVS and CDR2 FQNEAQ come from the germline V gene. V was clipped by 0 bases and J by 7 bases, with 13 bases between them. The CDR3 has 14 residues.

V is TRBV7-6 and J is TRBJ2-5; D unresolved. The CDR3 is made up of 14 amino acids. V lost 4 bases and J lost 7, with 16 bases in between. CDR1 SGHVS and CDR2 FNYEAQ come from the germline V gene. The CDR3 sequence is CASSSIDFLGTQYF. The CDR3 DNA is TGTGCCAGCAGCTCGATAGACTTCCTTGGGACCCAGTACTTC. The full variable domain, in which reference TRBV7-6 and TRBJ2-5 provide the parts outside the CDR3, is GAGVSQSPRYKVTKRGQDVALRCDPISGHVSLYWYRQALGQGPEFLTYFNYEAQQDKSGLPNDRFSAERPEGSISTLTIQRTEQRDSAMYRCASSSIDFLGTQYFGPGTRLLVL.

The J gene is TRBJ1-3, the V gene TRBV4-1; TRBD1 is a possible D gene (5 bases). Deletions cut 3 bases from V and 0 bases from J, with 12 bases between. There are 16 residues in the CDR3. Germline CDR1 is MGHRA and CDR2 is YSYEKL. Here the CDR3 DNA reads TGCGCCAGCAGCCAGAGGGGACGGAACTCTGGAAACACCATATATTTT. Translation: CASSQRGRNSGNTIYF.

The chain combines TRBV19 with TRBJ2-2; D not resolved. The CDR3 totals 15 residues. Trimming removed 7 bases at V and 0 bases at J, with 12 bases between. Germline V gene data show CDR1 as LNHDA and CDR2 as SQIVND (reference sequence). The CDR3: CASIPSGPNTGELFF. The CDR3, as DNA: TGTGCCAGTATTCCGTCGGGTCCGAACACCGGGGAGCTGTTTTTT.

The sample holds one count of this clone. This chain links TRBV11-2 with TRBJ2-1; D ambiguous. Trimming pared 6 bases from V and 4 bases from J, leaving 19 bases between. The CDR3 runs to 16 residues. The V gene's germline CDR1 is SGHAT and CDR2 FQNNGV. The CDR3: CASRKGTHLGYNEQFF. CDR3 in DNA: TGTGCCAGCAGGAAAGGAACCCACTTGGGGTACAATGAGCAGTTCTTC.

As concerns this clone: This sample includes further DNA sequences coding for the same CDR3. This rearrangement joins TRBV5-4 to TRBJ1-3; possible D gene TRBD1, 5 bases. V was clipped by 4 bases and J by 5 bases, with 7 bases between them. CDR1 and CDR2 (germline): SGHNT, YYREEE (reference sequence). The CDR3 extends over 12 amino acids. The CDR3 coding sequence is TGTGCCAGCAGCCTGGACAGAAACACCATATATTTT. Protein product: CASSLDRNTIYF.

This chain links TRBV6-1 with TRBJ1-1; TRBD1 might be the D (5 bases). V gave up 5 bases and J gave up 4 bases, with 14 bases separating them. This CDR3 region has 14 residues. CDR1 is MNHNS and CDR2 is SASEGT in the germline V gene. CDR3 in DNA: TGTGCCAGCAGTATACGGGGGGGTAGCACTGAAGCTTTCTTT. This gives the protein CASSIRGGSTEAFF.

The chain has TRBV6-5 and TRBJ2-2; 10 bases fit TRBD1. J gave up 4 bases and V 6 bases, and 5 bases lay outside the gene matches. Germline lookup yields CDR1 MNHEY and CDR2 SVGAGI. CDR3 length: 15 residues. This chain's CDR3 is CASRTTGGITGELFF. CDR3 nucleotide sequence: TGTGCCAGCAGGACGACAGGGGGCATCACCGGGGAGCTGTTTTTT.

The CDR3 DNA sequence: TGCGCCAGCAGCTCTACGCCGGGACCGGTCGCAGATACGCAGTATTTT. As protein: CASSSTPGPVADTQYF. The chain combines TRBV5-1 with TRBJ2-3; D could derive from TRBD1 or TRBD2 (5 bases each). This CDR3 contains 16 residues. Looked up from germline, CDR1 is SGHRS and CDR2 is YFSETQ. V lost 3 bases, J lost 4 bases, and 18 bases lay in between.

This chain connects TRBV18 to TRBJ1-1, with no clear D. Per germline, CDR1 KGHSH and CDR2 LQKENI. V lost 4 bases and J lost 2, with 8 bases in between. The CDR3 has 13 amino acids. CDR3 in DNA: TGTGCCAGCTCACGCCCTTCAAACACTGAAGCTTTCTTT. Protein sequence: CASSRPSNTEAFF.

The sample holds a few counts of this clone. CDR3 region: CASRLSGGGEQYF. CDR3 nucleotides: TGTGCCAGCAGGCTGAGCGGGGGGGGCGAGCAGTACTTC. J is TRBJ2-7 and V is TRBV6-5, with 10 bases lining up with TRBD2. V trimming: 6 bases; J trimming: 6 bases; junction bases outside the gene matches: 5. Germline assignment: CDR1 MNHEY and CDR2 SVGAGI. The CDR3 is made up of 13 amino acids.

With respect to this clone: Other nucleotide sequences from this sample produce the same CDR3. The genes are TRBV18 and TRBJ2-3; tentative D call: TRBD1 (6 bases). Germline V gene data show CDR1 as KGHSH and CDR2 as LQKENI. This CDR3 region has 15 residues. The V end lost 1 base, the J end lost 1 base, and 9 bases lay between the germline ends. CDR3 coding DNA: TGTGCCAGCTCACCACTGGCAGGGGGCACAGATACGCAGTATTTT. Residues: CASSPLAGGTDTQYF.

V and J are TRBV2 and TRBJ2-3; D perhaps matches TRBD2 (6 bases). V dropped 7 bases and J dropped 3 bases, with 14 bases sitting between them. The germline V gene encodes CDR1 SNHLY and CDR2 FYNNEI. This CDR3 is built from 14 residues. The DNA for the CDR3 is TGTGCCAGCAAAGTAGCGGTAAAGACAGATACGCAGTATTTT. This translates into CASKVAVKTDTQYF. The complete variable domain, with remaining parts taken from reference TRBV2 and TRBJ2-3, reads EPEVTQTPSHQVTQMGQEVILRCVPISNHLYFYWYRQILGQKVEFLVSFYNNEISEKSEIFDDQFSVERPDGSNFTLKIRSTKLEDSAMYFCASKVAVKTDTQYFGPGTRLTVL.

The V call is TRBV2, the J call TRBJ2-2; perhaps TRBD2 as D (7 bases). Looked up from germline, CDR1 is SNHLY and CDR2 is FYNNEI. The V end was cut by 5 bases, the J end by 3 bases, with 13 bases between. This CDR3 has 15 amino acids. The CDR3 reads CASSREGGYTGELFF. The CDR3, as DNA: TGTGCCAGCAGTCGCGAGGGGGGGTACACCGGGGAGCTGTTTTTT.